This TCR beta chain is drawn from a study of control samples from healthy donors and cancer patients. Clones were read by immunoSEQ multiplex PCR, and TCRdb kept only the in-frame ones, dropping some. The sample holds 90,000 to 100,000 clones, roughly 90% seen once. This CDR3 region has 15 residues. V was cut by 4 bases and J by 4 bases, with 16 bases left in between. Germline lookup yields CDR1 SNHLY and CDR2 FYNNEI. The sequenced sample consisted of blood. The V gene is TRBV2, the J gene TRBJ1-2; D perhaps matches TRBD1 (5 bases). The clonotype comes from a woman aged 70-85 years in good health. The CDR3 region is CASSGGRLLAYGYTF. The CDR3 nucleotides read TGTGCCAGCAGTGGGGGACGGCTGTTGGCCTATGGCTACACCTTC.